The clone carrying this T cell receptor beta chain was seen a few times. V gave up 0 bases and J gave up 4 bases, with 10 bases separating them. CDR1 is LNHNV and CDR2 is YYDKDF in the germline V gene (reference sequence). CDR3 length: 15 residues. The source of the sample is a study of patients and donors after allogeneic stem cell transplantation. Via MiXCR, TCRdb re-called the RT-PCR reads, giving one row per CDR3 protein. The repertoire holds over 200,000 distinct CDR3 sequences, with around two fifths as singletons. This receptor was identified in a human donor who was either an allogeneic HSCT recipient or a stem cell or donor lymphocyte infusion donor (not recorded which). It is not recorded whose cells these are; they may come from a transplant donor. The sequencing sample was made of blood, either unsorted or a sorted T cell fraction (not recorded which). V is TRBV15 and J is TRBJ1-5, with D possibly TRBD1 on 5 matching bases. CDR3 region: CATSRDQGSNQPQHF. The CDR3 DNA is TGTGCCACCAGCAGAGATCAGGGTAGTAATCAGCCCCAGCATTTT.